This T cell receptor (beta chain) is from a study of CD8+ T cells in alopecia areata. The authors extracted RNA and reverse transcribed it into cDNA as the sequencing template. The method was immunoSEQ multiplex PCR; TCRdb's version includes in-frame clones alone and lacks a portion of them. The sample lists a few hundred thousand clones; roughly two fifths were seen once. Treatment denoted: oral pan-JAK inhibitor, 5-10 mg twice daily. Both CD4+ and CD8+ T cells were separated by sorting PBMCs. The CDR3 has 14 amino acids. Trimming at V came to 6 bases and at J to 4 bases, leaving 6 bases not matched to a gene. Germline V lookup: CDR1 SNHLY, CDR2 FYNNEI.

This clonotype was obtained from a human donor with alopecia areata. The starting material was CD4+ T cells sorted from blood, obtained at approximately week 30, from a patient treated with tofacitinib. The V gene is TRBV2, the J gene TRBJ1-1, with 9 bases lining up with TRBD1. CDR3: CASRYRGQGTEAFF. CDR3 sequence (DNA): TGTGCCAGCAGGTACAGGGGGCAGGGCACTGAAGCTTTCTTT.